This TCR beta chain is drawn from a study of T cell responses to AZD1222 COVID-19 vaccine. The overall study: Pooling of second doses given at about 4 or about 12 weeks was done. Study-wide results and caveats: Donors were chiefly white British, with a greater number of females, and clonal diversity was perhaps underestimated. Baseline serology detected seropositivity in only six AZD1222 recipients.

Concerning this clone: Its target is unknown.

Assay used: immunoSEQ multiplex PCR; TCRdb lists only in-frame clones, some missing. The sample lists more than 250,000 clones, more than 80% occurring once. In germline, CDR1 is LGHDT, CDR2 YNNKEL (reference sequence). V gave up 4 bases and J gave up 5 bases; unmatched junction bases: 8. This CDR3 has 15 amino acids. The V and J genes are TRBV3-1 (or the pseudogene TRBV3-2) and TRBJ2-5; 9 nucleotides match TRBD2. The sample was peripheral blood, taken on day 0 of AZD1222 vaccination. The origin of this receptor is an adult in good health. This CDR3 reads CASSLGLAGRETQYF. In nucleotides, the CDR3 is TGTGCCAGCAGCCTGGGGCTAGCGGGACGGGAGACCCAGTACTTC.